This T cell receptor (beta chain) was profiled in a study of blood T cell repertoires in COVID-19. Study in general: Acute and convalescent COVID-19 specimens originated in the United States, Italy and Spain. Sample material is recorded as cDNA or gDNA derived from T cells, B-cell-depleted T cells, or PBMCs.

This clone has just one count. Germline V lookup: CDR1 MNHEY, CDR2 SMNVEV (reference sequence). There are 16 residues in the CDR3. Trimming stripped 4 bases from V and 0 bases from J, with 13 bases between. The participants were between roughly 18 and 90 years old and came from under 25 US areas. Participant-reported clinical history was the basis for cohort assignment. The repertoire was sequenced with immunoSEQ multiplex PCR; TCRdb's copy has only in-frame clones and lacks some. The table includes 280,000 or so clones, about 90% detected once. This receptor was obtained from a woman aged 18-29 years with acute COVID-19. Sequenced material: PBMCs or T cells enriched from blood (not recorded which). The chain couples TRBV27 to TRBJ1-3; D gene uncertain. CDR3 coding DNA: TGTGCCAGCAGTTCCCTGTCCCGGGGCTCTGGAAACACCATATATTTT. The encoded protein is CASSSLSRGSGNTIYF.